The clone carrying this T cell receptor (beta chain) has only a few counts. Assay used: immunoSEQ multiplex PCR; TCRdb lists only in-frame clones, some missing. The data hold 25,000 to 35,000 clones, with 90% observed a single time. Trimming left V 1 base short and J 3 bases short, with 14 bases between. From germline, CDR1 is SGHDT and CDR2 YYEEEE. The CDR3 extends over 15 amino acids. The data were obtained in a study of blood T cell repertoires in COVID-19. Study details: Spain, Italy and the United States supplied samples that represented acute and convalescent COVID-19. T cells, B-cell-depleted T cells, or PBMCs supplied cDNA or gDNA.

Specimen: peripheral blood. The chain uses TRBV5-6 and TRBJ2-7; TRBD1 might be the D (6 bases). The receptor's source is a human donor in a cohort sampled during active COVID-19. The CDR3: CASSLFQGLIYEQYF. CDR3 bases: TGTGCCAGCAGCTTGTTCCAGGGGTTAATCTACGAGCAGTACTTC.